A single sample gave rise to the 21 T cell receptor beta chains below, sequenced in a study of blood T cell repertoires in COVID-19. The data were produced by immunoSEQ multiplex PCR, yet TCRdb's version contains in-frame clones alone and is incomplete. Among fewer than 400,000 clones listed, roughly 89% were seen once. Sequenced sample: PBMCs or T cells enriched from blood (not recorded which). These receptors came from a woman in her fifties or sixties who had recovered from COVID-19.

This clone was detected a few times. The chain couples TRBV9 to TRBJ1-1, with D perhaps matching TRBD1 (6 bases). The CDR3 is made up of 12 amino acids. CDR1 is SGDLS, CDR2 YYNGEE, per germline. V was cut by 3 bases and J by 10 bases, with 13 bases left in between. CDR3 coding DNA: TGTGCCAGCAGCGATTACAGGGATGGAGCTTTCTTT. This codes for CASSDYRDGAFF.

The J gene is TRBJ1-5, the V gene TRBV27, with 8 bases that match TRBD1. Germline CDR1 reads MNHEY; CDR2 reads SMNVEV (reference sequence). The ends lost 7 bases at V and 0 bases at J; junction bases unmatched: 23. This CDR3 spans 21 amino acids. DNA for the CDR3: TGTGCCAGCACCTTCGGAATTTCCGGGACAGGACCCACTTATAGCAATCAGCCCCAGCATTTT. Amino acid sequence: CASTFGISGTGPTYSNQPQHF.

V gene TRBV5-1 combines with J gene TRBJ2-5; a possible D gene is TRBD2 (5 bases). CDR3 size: 13 residues. Germline values: CDR1 SGHRS, CDR2 YFSETQ. Trimming took 5 bases from V and 4 from J, leaving 12 bases between them. For the CDR3, the DNA is TGCGCCAGCAGAAGACGAGAGGGAGAGACCCAGTACTTC. Amino acid sequence: CASRRREGETQYF.

The chain combines TRBV4-2 with TRBJ2-7; TRBD1 is a possible D gene (6 bases). Germline CDR1 and CDR2: LGHNA and YNFKEQ. V shed 0 bases and J shed 0 bases, with 9 bases lying between them. The CDR3 is 15 residues long. CDR3 in amino acids: CASSQDWDTSYEQYF. As DNA, the CDR3 is TGTGCCAGCAGCCAAGATTGGGACACCTCCTACGAGCAGTACTTC.

The V gene is TRBV12-3 or TRBV12-4, the J gene TRBJ2-2, with D possibly matching TRBD1 (6 bases). The CDR3 extends over 13 amino acids. Between the trimmed V and J ends, which lost 1 base and 6 bases, there was a span of 6 bases. The CDR3 loop is CASSLGTAGELFF. CDR3 sequence (DNA): TGTGCCAGCAGTTTAGGGACAGCCGGGGAGCTGTTTTTT.

In this sample, this clone turned up once. The rearrangement links TRBV3-1 (or the pseudogene TRBV3-2) to TRBJ1-5; D perhaps matches TRBD1 (5 bases). The germline V and J ends were trimmed by 0 bases and 11 bases, with 20 bases remaining between them. The CDR3 contains 16 residues. CDR1 and CDR2 from the germline V gene are LGHDT and YNNKEL (reference sequence). The CDR3 reads CASSQDPSAGMRSQHF. CDR3 DNA sequence: TGTGCCAGCAGCCAAGATCCCTCGGCAGGGATGAGGTCCCAGCATTTT.

V gene TRBV19 combines with J gene TRBJ1-2; a weak D match, TRBD1 (5 bases). The germline V and J ends were trimmed by 10 bases and 0 bases, with 12 bases remaining between them. The length of the CDR3 is 13 residues. Per germline, CDR1 LNHDA and CDR2 SQIVND (reference sequence). The DNA for the CDR3 is TGTGCCACGACAGAACCGGCTAACTATGGCTACACCTTC. Residues: CATTEPANYGYTF. Full variable domain (outside the CDR3, taken from reference TRBV19 and TRBJ1-2): DGGITQSPKYLFRKEGQNVTLSCEQNLNHDAMYWYRQDPGQGLRLIYYSQIVNDFQKGDIAEGYSVSREKKESFPLTVTSAQKNPTAFYLCATTEPANYGYTFGSGTRLTVV.

This clone occurred a few times. The rearrangement links TRBV4-2 to TRBJ1-3; weak D call: TRBD1 (5 bases). The germline V and J ends were trimmed by 0 bases and 2 bases, with 5 bases remaining between them. The CDR3 runs to 14 residues. CDR1 and CDR2 from the germline V gene are LGHNA and YNFKEQ. CDR3: CASSQEGPGNTIYF. As DNA, the CDR3 is TGTGCCAGCAGCCAAGAGGGGCCTGGAAACACCATATATTTT.

The V and J genes are TRBV2 and TRBJ1-6, with no clear D. Between the trimmed V and J ends, which lost 5 bases and 10 bases, there was a span of 9 bases. Germline CDR1 is SNHLY and CDR2 is FYNNEI. This CDR3 region has 12 residues. The CDR3 DNA is TGTGCCAGCAGTCCCGACATCTCACCCCTCCACTTT. This codes for CASSPDISPLHF.

The chain joins TRBV6-2 or TRBV6-3 to TRBJ2-7; TRBD1 might be the D (5 bases). Trimming shortened V by 6 bases and J by 5 bases, and 20 bases separated the two germline ends. Germline assignment: CDR1 MNHEY and CDR2 SVGEGT. This CDR3 spans 15 amino acids. In DNA form, the CDR3 reads TGTGCCAGCAGCCCCGCCTCGGCAGGGTTCGACGAGCAGTACTTC. Translation: CASSPASAGFDEQYF.

The genes are TRBV28 and TRBJ2-3; D gene uncertain. V lost 6 bases, J lost 1 base, and 14 bases lay in between. Germline V lookup: CDR1 MDHEN, CDR2 SYDVKM. This CDR3 region has 15 residues. DNA of the CDR3: TGTGCCAGCAGCCCACCTCAACTTCGCACAGATACGCAGTATTTT. Protein sequence: CASSPPQLRTDTQYF.

V usage is TRBV19 and J usage is TRBJ1-2; a possible D gene is TRBD1 (5 bases). Looked up from germline, CDR1 is LNHDA and CDR2 is SQIVND (reference sequence). This CDR3 has 13 amino acids. V was trimmed by 7 bases and J by 4 bases, leaving 13 bases between them. CDR3 coding DNA: TGTGCCAGTAATGGGGGGAGAAGCTATGGCTACACCTTC. Translating it yields CASNGGRSYGYTF.

CDR3 coding DNA: TGTGCCAGCAGTTTATCGAAGGGGGCGCGTCCAGATACGCAGTATTTT. Its protein product is CASSLSKGARPDTQYF. The J gene is TRBJ2-3, the V gene TRBV27, with 7 bases aligning to TRBD1. The CDR3 has 16 amino acids. Trimming removed 0 bases from V and 4 bases from J; junction bases left unmatched: 7. Germline V gives CDR1 MNHEY, CDR2 SMNVEV (reference sequence).

The gene calls are TRBV10-2 and TRBJ2-2, with TRBD2 matching over 10 bases. The CDR3 has 15 amino acids. V was pared by 9 bases and J by 3 bases, with 7 bases of the junction left unmatched. CDR1 and CDR2 from the germline V gene are WSHSY and SAAADI. CDR3 protein: CASSVAGGYTGELFF. DNA of the CDR3: TGCGCCAGTTCTGTAGCGGGGGGCTACACCGGGGAGCTGTTTTTT.

This chain joins TRBV25-1 and TRBJ1-2; no firm D call. The CDR3 extends over 11 amino acids. Trimming shortened V by 2 bases and J by 5 bases, and 3 bases separated the two germline ends. Germline lookup yields CDR1 MGHDK and CDR2 SYGVNS. The CDR3 loop reads CASSEQYGYTF. The CDR3 nucleotides read TGTGCCAGCAGTGAACAGTATGGCTACACCTTC.

This chain connects TRBV6-5 to TRBJ1-4, with 8 bases that match TRBD1. Germline values: CDR1 MNHEY, CDR2 SVGAGI. J was trimmed by 5 bases and V by 6 bases; bases with no gene match: 8. The CDR3 length is 15 residues. The CDR3 nucleotides are TGTGCCAGCAGCGGGACGGACAGGGAAAATGAAAAACTGTTTTTT. It yields the protein CASSGTDRENEKLFF.

This chain links TRBV6-1 with TRBJ1-5; 7 bases are shared with TRBD1. The CDR3 runs 15 residues. Germline V gives CDR1 MNHNS, CDR2 SASEGT. The junction had 4 bases not matched to a gene; V was cut back by 2 bases and J by 3 bases. CDR3: CASSEFGTANQPQHF. The CDR3 DNA sequence: TGTGCCAGCAGTGAATTCGGGACAGCCAATCAGCCCCAGCATTTT.

This chain connects TRBV28 to TRBJ1-1, with D uncertain. Trimming took off 6 bases at V and 0 bases at J, with 17 bases between the two ends. The CDR3 has 16 residues. Germline CDR1 and CDR2: MDHEN and SYDVKM. CDR3 DNA sequence: TGTGCCAGCAGCTGGGGAGGATATCTAATGAACACTGAAGCTTTCTTT. Its protein is CASSWGGYLMNTEAFF. The whole variable domain, remainder taken from reference TRBV28 and TRBJ1-1, is DVKVTQSSRYLVKRTGEKVFLECVQDMDHENMFWYRQDPGLGLRLIYFSYDVKMKEKGDIPEGYSVSREKKERFSLILESASTNQTSMYLCASSWGGYLMNTEAFFGQGTRLTVV.

J is TRBJ1-2 and V is TRBV3-1 (or the pseudogene TRBV3-2), with D uncertain. In germline, CDR1 is LGHDT, CDR2 YNNKEL (reference sequence). Trimming removed 5 bases at V and 1 base at J, with 17 bases between. The CDR3 runs 16 residues. The CDR3 spells CASSSPPLLSNYGYTF. The CDR3 coding sequence is TGTGCCAGCAGCTCCCCCCCCTTGCTTAGTAACTATGGCTACACCTTC.

This clone was recorded once. This chain links TRBV7-2 with TRBJ2-7, with a weak D call TRBD2 (5 bases). CDR1 and CDR2 from the germline V gene are SGHTA and FQGNSA. This CDR3 has 13 amino acids. The V end lost 3 bases, the J end lost 5 bases, and 11 bases lay between the germline ends. In nucleotides, the CDR3 is TGTGCCAGCAGCTTCGGGATTCTCCACGAGCAGTACTTC. Its translation: CASSFGILHEQYF.

The J gene is TRBJ2-7, the V gene TRBV29-1; 7 bases map to TRBD1. The CDR3 extends over 13 amino acids. Germline assignment: CDR1 SQVTM and CDR2 ANQGSEA. The CDR3 protein is CSAMGTEGYEQYF. The CDR3 DNA follows: TGCAGTGCTATGGGGACAGAAGGTTACGAGCAGTACTTC.